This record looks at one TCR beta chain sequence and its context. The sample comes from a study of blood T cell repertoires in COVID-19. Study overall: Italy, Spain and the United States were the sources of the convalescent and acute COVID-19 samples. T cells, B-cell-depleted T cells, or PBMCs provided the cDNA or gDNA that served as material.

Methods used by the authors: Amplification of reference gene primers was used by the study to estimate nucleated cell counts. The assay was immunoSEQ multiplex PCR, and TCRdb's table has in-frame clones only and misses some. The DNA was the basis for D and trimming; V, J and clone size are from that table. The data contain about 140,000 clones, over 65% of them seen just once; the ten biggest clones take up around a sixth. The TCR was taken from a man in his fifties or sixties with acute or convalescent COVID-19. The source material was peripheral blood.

The CDR3 spells CASSIAAERNIQYF. In DNA, the CDR3 is TGTGCCAGTAGTATAGCGGCGGAGAGGAACATTCAGTACTTC. This chain links TRBV19 with TRBJ2-4; no clear D. This CDR3 contains 14 residues. Trimming took off 1 base at V and 7 bases at J, with 11 bases between the two ends. CDR1 LNHDA and CDR2 SQIVND come from the germline V gene (reference sequence).